The table lists the clone carrying this T cell receptor (beta chain) with many counts. Its antigen remains unidentified. The data originate from a study of molecular identifiers for immune sequencing clone quantification. Study overall: Replicates partitioned RNA from approximately 22,000 or 94,000 naive CD8 cells into five parts, sequencing four.

The CDR3 is 15 amino acids. J gave up 3 bases and V 6 bases, and 8 bases lay outside the gene matches. Germline CDR1 SGHTA, CDR2 FQGTGA. Points from the study as a whole: Over 99% of effector molecules, but under 1% in naive cells, were held by clones with more than 20 RNA copies.

The authors built bulk TCR libraries by previously described methods with listed TCR primers. One entry per CDR3 protein, called by TCRdb with MiXCR from the PCR reads. The table lists 300,000 to 400,000 distinct CDR3 sequences, about a fifth of them singletons. Naive CD8 T cells were picked out by sorting for CD8+CD4-CCR7+CD45RA+. V and J are TRBV7-3 and TRBJ2-7; TRBD2 agrees at 10 bases. The sample was naive CD8+ T cells from blood, with Jurkat cell RNA spiked in. Described subset: FACS-sorted CD8+CD4-CCR7+CD45RA+ naive T cells. This TCR was recovered from a human donor in good health. Some libraries in this study had Jurkat cell RNA spiked in. The DNA of the CDR3 is TGTGCCAGCAGTTATTACCCTAGCGGGGGCTACGAGCAGTACTTC. Its protein product is CASSYYPSGGYEQYF.